This T cell receptor (beta chain) was sequenced for a study of patients and donors after allogeneic stem cell transplantation. TCRdb independently ran MiXCR on the RT-PCR reads; one entry per CDR3 protein. Here the sample spans 20,000 or so distinct CDR3 sequences, less than 5% being singletons. Relative to its sample, this clonotype is medium-sized. Germline trimming cut 0 bases from V and 6 bases from J; bases unmatched to any gene: 13. Germline lookup yields CDR1 SGHVS and CDR2 FQNEAQ. The CDR3 has 17 amino acids. The rearrangement joins TRBV7-8 to TRBJ2-7; 8 nucleotides agree with TRBD1. The sequence derives from a human donor who was either an allogeneic HSCT recipient or a stem cell or donor lymphocyte infusion donor (not recorded which). It is not recorded whose cells these are; they may come from a transplant donor. The sample comprised blood, either unsorted or a sorted T cell fraction (not recorded which). The CDR3 here is CASSLAGTGLMISEQYF. In DNA form, the CDR3 reads TGTGCCAGCAGCTTAGCCGGGACAGGCTTAATGATCAGCGAGCAGTACTTC.